This T cell receptor (beta chain) stems from a study of OX40 agonist ivuxolimab in advanced cancers. Across the whole study: Patients undergoing dose escalation presented with hepatocellular carcinoma, melanoma, renal cell or head and neck cancer.

Sequenced by immunoSEQ multiplex PCR; TCRdb stores in-frame clones only, minus some. Among some 96,000 clones, approximately 89% were seen once, and the ten largest hold 0.15% to 0.2%. V was pared by 4 bases and J by 3 bases, with 7 bases of the junction left unmatched. This CDR3 is built from 15 residues. Germline lookup yields CDR1 SGHRS and CDR2 YFSETQ. Broader study findings: In the 0.1 to 3.0 mg/kg range, CD4+ and CD8+ blood T cells had expanded clonally by week 6.

Of note for this clone: Its specificity is not known.

The sequence was collected from an adult with an advanced solid tumor such as melanoma, head and neck, liver or kidney cancer. The sample here was CD4+ or CD8+ T cells sorted from blood, taken in a trial of the OX40 agonist ivuxolimab. This chain connects TRBV5-1 to TRBJ2-3, with TRBD2 matching 8 bases. CDR3 sequence reads: CASSPGLDLTDTQYF. CDR3 bases: TGCGCCAGCAGCCCGGGACTAGATTTAACAGATACGCAGTATTTT.